This T cell receptor (beta chain) came from a study of cytomegalovirus exposure and HLA in healthy donors. Sequenced by immunoSEQ multiplex PCR; TCRdb stores in-frame clones only, minus some. This sample has under 250,000 clones, with about 86% found just once. The approximately 120-subject validation cohort, separate from the roughly 670-subject first cohort, included the donors. V lost 2 bases to trimming and J lost 4 bases; unmatched junction nucleotides: 18. The CDR3 has 20 residues. Germline lookup yields CDR1 MDHEN and CDR2 SYDVKM. Worth noting for this clone: The antigen remains undetermined.

Study-level points and caveats: Most sequenced TCRs were rare (though some public TCRs occurred in many donors).

Sequencing used PBMCs. This rearrangement joins TRBV28 to TRBJ2-1; 9 bases are shared with TRBD1. The TCR comes from a man aged 18 to 29 in good health and CMV-seronegative. CDR3 protein: CASSLLGISDRGDGYNEQFF. The CDR3 DNA sequence: TGTGCCAGCAGTTTACTAGGTATTTCGGACAGGGGTGATGGATACAATGAGCAGTTCTTC.